Listed here are 30 T cell receptor beta chains from one sample, sequenced in a study of Ad26.COV2.S vaccination and SARS-CoV-2 variants. TCRdb keeps only in-frame clones here, not all; method: immunoSEQ multiplex PCR. In the table there are around 350,000 clones, roughly nine tenths of which are singletons. Sequencing used peripheral blood, obtained after recovery from COVID-19. Source of these receptors: a human donor who had recovered from COVID-19.

The rearrangement uses TRBV11-1 and TRBJ2-7, with a weak D call TRBD2 (5 bases). The CDR3 loop spans 15 amino acids. The V end was cut by 6 bases, the J end by 6 bases, with 21 bases between. In germline, CDR1 is SGHAT, CDR2 FQDESV (reference sequence). CDR3 sequence (DNA): TGTGCCAGCAGTTTGGGAGAGGGATGGTCTATCGAGCAGTACTTC. It translates to CASSLGEGWSIEQYF.

The chain links TRBV12-3 or TRBV12-4 to TRBJ2-1; TRBD1 aligns across 7 bases. CDR3 length: 12 residues. After removal of 6 bases from V and 7 bases from J, the junction contained 3 bases not matched to a gene. The CDR3 DNA is TGTGCCAGCAGGTACAGGGGTAATGAGCAGTTCTTC. Amino acid sequence: CASRYRGNEQFF.

For the CDR3, the DNA is TGTGCCAGCAGCGTAACAGGGGACAATCAGCCCCAGCATTTT. Translated: CASSVTGDNQPQHF. The chain employs TRBV9 and TRBJ1-5; 7 bases are a match to TRBD1. The ends lost 1 base at V and 3 bases at J; junction bases unmatched: 1. CDR1 and CDR2 (germline): SGDLS, YYNGEE. The CDR3 length is 14 residues. Based on the CDR3 plus reference TRBV9 and TRBJ1-5, the full variable domain is DSGVTQTPKHLITATGQRVTLRCSPRSGDLSVYWYQQSLDQGLQFLIQYYNGEERAKGNILERFSAQQFPDLHSELNLSSLELGDSALYFCASSVTGDNQPQHFGDGTRLSIL.

V and J are TRBV7-8 and TRBJ1-4; D is unclear. Germline CDR1 SGHVS, CDR2 FQNEAQ. Trimming removed 5 bases from V and 3 bases from J, with 7 bases in between. The CDR3 runs 13 residues. The CDR3, as DNA: TGTGCCAGCAGCCTGGGTCCTAATGAAAAACTGTTTTTT. Protein: CASSLGPNEKLFF.

V gene TRBV6-1 combines with J gene TRBJ1-3; tentative D call: TRBD1 (6 bases). The CDR3 loop spans 16 amino acids. V was clipped by 1 base and J by 4 bases, with 14 bases between them. Germline V gene sequence: CDR1 MNHNS, CDR2 SASEGT. The CDR3 region is CASSEGIGTTGNTIYF. The CDR3 DNA reads as TGTGCCAGCAGTGAAGGCATCGGGACAACCGGAAACACCATATATTTT.

The V gene is TRBV6-5, the J gene TRBJ1-1, with D possibly being TRBD1 (5 bases). Germline loops: CDR1 MNHEY, CDR2 SVGAGI. Trimming took off 10 bases at V and 6 bases at J, with 12 bases between the two ends. The CDR3 loop spans 11 amino acids. This CDR3 reads CATSRGAEAFF. The CDR3 nucleotides read TGTGCCACCTCCCGGGGGGCTGAAGCTTTCTTT.

The V gene is TRBV7-9, the J gene TRBJ1-2; the match to TRBD1 covers 7 bases. Trimming took 5 bases from V and 2 from J; bases not matched to a gene: 17. Germline assignment: CDR1 SEHNR and CDR2 FQNEAQ (reference sequence). CDR3 length: 18 amino acids. This CDR3 is CASSQVHRGPKQNYGYTF. The CDR3 DNA reads TGTGCCAGCAGCCAAGTTCACAGGGGACCGAAACAAAACTATGGCTACACCTTC.

CDR3 DNA: TGTGCCAGCAGTCCGGGGACAATCGTCCTGACTTTC. Its translation is CASSPGTIVLTF. The chain links TRBV12-3 or TRBV12-4 to TRBJ2-6; D perhaps matches TRBD1 (6 bases). This CDR3 has 12 residues. V was trimmed by 5 bases and J by 12 bases, leaving 11 bases between them.

This clone was observed a single time. The chain is built from TRBV14 and TRBJ2-7, with TRBD1 identical over 9 bases. This CDR3 spans 14 amino acids. The germline gives CDR1 SGHDN, CDR2 FVKESK. V was pared by 3 bases and J by 6 bases, with 6 bases of the junction left unmatched. CDR3 loop: CASSHPGQGSEQYF. The CDR3 DNA reads TGTGCCAGCAGCCATCCGGGACAGGGAAGCGAGCAGTACTTC.

The chain uses TRBV6-6 and TRBJ2-7, with D unclear. The CDR3 consists of 14 residues. The ends were cut back, 6 bases at V and 0 bases at J, with 12 bases in the middle. Germline V gene lookup returns CDR1 MNHNY and CDR2 SVGAGI (reference sequence). CDR3 DNA sequence: TGTGCCAGCAGCCGCACTATGAGCTCCTACGAGCAGTACTTC. Translation gives CASSRTMSSYEQYF.

This clone was found once. The chain joins TRBV7-2 to TRBJ2-1; 9 nucleotides align to TRBD2. The CDR3 is made up of 16 amino acids. The V gene's germline CDR1 is SGHTA and CDR2 FQGNSA. Germline trimming cut 2 bases from V and 5 bases from J; bases unmatched to any gene: 7. CDR3 loop: CASSLTGLAGNNEQFF. CDR3 DNA: TGTGCCAGCAGCTTAACCGGGCTAGCGGGGAACAATGAGCAGTTCTTC.

This clone was observed once. V is TRBV7-9 and J is TRBJ2-3; 11 nucleotides line up with TRBD2. V was clipped by 3 bases and J by 5 bases; unmatched bases: 7. There are 16 residues in the CDR3. The germline V gene has CDR1 SEHNR and CDR2 FQNEAQ (reference sequence). The CDR3 sequence is CASSLGTGTSGDTQYF. In nucleotides, the CDR3 is TGTGCCAGCAGCTTGGGGACCGGGACTAGCGGAGATACGCAGTATTTT.

The V gene is TRBV10-3, the J gene TRBJ2-7, with D perhaps matching TRBD1 (6 bases). The CDR3 totals 12 residues. CDR1 is ENHRY and CDR2 is SYGVKD in the germline V gene. V was clipped by 3 bases and J by 12 bases, with 15 bases between them. The CDR3, as DNA: TGTGCCATCAGTGATAAGGGGGATCGCCTGTACTTC. Translation gives CAISDKGDRLYF.

The rearrangement uses TRBV5-4 and TRBJ2-7; 7 bases agree with TRBD1. There are 17 residues in the CDR3. Germline V gives CDR1 SGHNT, CDR2 YYREEE (reference sequence). After removal of 1 base from V and 4 bases from J, the junction contained 14 bases not matched to a gene. The CDR3 sequence: CASSLRTGSLSWYEQYF. The CDR3 DNA follows: TGTGCCAGCAGCTTGCGGACAGGCTCGTTGTCGTGGTACGAGCAGTACTTC.

This chain links TRBV5-6 with TRBJ1-2, with D tentatively TRBD1 (5 bases). The CDR3 length is 15 residues. Germline-derived CDR1 and CDR2 are SGHDT and YYEEEE. The V end lost 0 bases, the J end lost 4 bases, and 13 bases lay between the germline ends. CDR3 loop: CASSLAGGWGYGYTF. Written as DNA, the CDR3 is TGTGCCAGCAGCTTGGCCGGGGGTTGGGGCTATGGCTACACCTTC.

About this clone: The same CDR3 also results from other DNA sequences found in this sample. V gene TRBV27 combines with J gene TRBJ1-6; unclear D gene. CDR1 and CDR2 from the germline V gene are MNHEY and SMNVEV (reference sequence). V was cut by 2 bases and J by 0 bases, with 5 bases left in between. CDR3 size: 15 residues. The CDR3 region has the DNA TGTGCCAGCAGTTTAGGCAGCTCCTATAATTCACCCCTCCACTTT. Amino acid sequence: CASSLGSSYNSPLHF.

The chain links TRBV7-9 to TRBJ1-5; no clear D. The CDR3 is made up of 12 amino acids. Germline-derived CDR1 and CDR2 are SEHNR and FQNEAQ (reference sequence). Trimming stripped 5 bases from V and 12 bases from J, with 14 bases between. The CDR3 bases are TGTGCCAGCAGCCTAGAGAGACACCTCCAGCATTTT. It translates to CASSLERHLQHF.

A single count supports this clone. The chain is built from TRBV4-1 and TRBJ1-4; D might be TRBD1 (5 bases). The CDR3 is 15 amino acids. Germline V gives CDR1 MGHRA, CDR2 YSYEKL. V gave up 6 bases and J gave up 8 bases, with 19 bases separating them. CDR3 sequence reads: CASRRTGTEGEKLFF. The CDR3 DNA is TGCGCCAGCAGACGAACCGGGACGGAGGGCGAAAAACTGTTTTTT.

The chain combines TRBV6-6 with TRBJ2-1; D is uncertain. Looked up from germline, CDR1 is MNHNY and CDR2 is SVGAGI (reference sequence). Trimming left V 0 bases short and J 4 bases short, with 7 bases between. The CDR3 totals 14 residues. The CDR3 protein is CASSYSNGYNEQFF. The CDR3 DNA sequence: TGTGCCAGCAGTTACTCGAACGGGTACAATGAGCAGTTCTTC.

About this clone: A read error may account for a junction end that differs from germline. The CDR3: CASSITGPNEKLFF. The DNA of the CDR3 is TGTGCCAGTAGTATCACAGGGCCTAACGAAAAACTGTTTTTT. The chain carries TRBV19 and TRBJ1-4, with a weak D call TRBD1 (6 bases). This CDR3 has 14 amino acids. Germline assignment: CDR1 LNHDA and CDR2 SQIVND (reference sequence).

J is TRBJ2-7 and V is TRBV5-1, with 8 bases identical to TRBD1. Trimming cost V 4 bases and J 3 bases; bases outside gene matches: 6. CDR1 and CDR2 (germline): SGHRS, YFSETQ. CDR3 length: 14 residues. The CDR3 loop is CASSGQGPFYEQYF. CDR3 sequence (DNA): TGCGCCAGCAGCGGACAGGGCCCTTTCTACGAGCAGTACTTC.

The V gene is TRBV27, the J gene TRBJ2-3; D uncertain. Germline V gene data show CDR1 as MNHEY and CDR2 as SMNVEV (reference sequence). With 6 bases removed from V and 0 bases from J, the gap between germline ends came to 4 bases. This CDR3 has 12 amino acids. This CDR3 is CASSGSTDTQYF. As DNA, the CDR3 is TGTGCCAGCAGCGGGAGCACAGATACGCAGTATTTT.

V gene TRBV7-8 combines with J gene TRBJ1-2, with TRBD1 as a possible D gene (5 bases). Per germline, CDR1 SGHVS and CDR2 FQNEAQ. CDR3 length equals 14 residues. V was trimmed by 5 bases and J by 5 bases, leaving 15 bases between them. This CDR3 reads CASSDRQSFYGYTF. DNA of the CDR3: TGTGCCAGCAGCGACCGACAGTCCTTTTATGGCTACACCTTC.

The rearrangement joins TRBV18 to TRBJ2-5, with 8 bases matching TRBD2. Trimming took 0 bases from V and 5 from J; bases not matched to a gene: 5. This CDR3 comprises 15 residues. Germline CDR1 and CDR2: KGHSH and LQKENI. CDR3: CASSPPSLAAETQYF. The CDR3 coding sequence is TGTGCCAGCTCACCACCGTCACTAGCGGCCGAGACCCAGTACTTC.

J is TRBJ2-3 and V is TRBV29-1; 7 bases line up with TRBD1. CDR3 length equals 16 residues. CDR1 and CDR2 from the germline V gene are SQVTM and ANQGSEA. The V and J ends lost 4 bases and 4 bases, in that order; junction bases with no gene match: 14. CDR3 protein: CSVGPGRQGSPDTQYF. In nucleotides, the CDR3 is TGCAGCGTTGGCCCTGGTCGACAGGGTAGCCCAGATACGCAGTATTTT.

The CDR3 protein is CASTTSEDGELFF. The DNA for the CDR3 is TGTGCCAGCACGACTAGCGAGGACGGGGAGCTGTTTTTT. This chain connects TRBV9 to TRBJ2-2, with 8 positions matching TRBD2. This CDR3 contains 13 residues. V lost 6 bases and J lost 7; bases outside the gene matches: 5. Looked up from germline, CDR1 is SGDLS and CDR2 is YYNGEE. The complete variable domain, with remaining parts taken from reference TRBV9 and TRBJ2-2, reads DSGVTQTPKHLITATGQRVTLRCSPRSGDLSVYWYQQSLDQGLQFLIQYYNGEERAKGNILERFSAQQFPDLHSELNLSSLELGDSALYFCASTTSEDGELFFGEGSRLTVL.

The V call is TRBV10-1, the J call TRBJ2-7; 10 bases fit TRBD2. V dropped 2 bases and J dropped 5; count of bases not matched to a gene: 9. The germline gives CDR1 WNHNN, CDR2 SYGVQD (reference sequence). CDR3 length: 16 residues. The CDR3 DNA reads TGCGCCAGCAGTGAGAGCCTAGCGGGGGCCCACAACGAGCAGTACTTC. Its protein product is CASSESLAGAHNEQYF.

This chain connects TRBV4-1 to TRBJ2-1; 7 bases line up with TRBD2. The germline CDR1 and CDR2 sequences are MGHRA and YSYEKL. The length of the CDR3 is 15 residues. Losses at the gene ends were 3 bases for V and 7 bases for J; bases not matched to a gene: 9. CDR3 bases: TGCGCCAGCAGCCAGCCGGGAGGTTGGGGGAATGAGCAGTTCTTC. Amino acids: CASSQPGGWGNEQFF.

The chain is built from TRBV18 and TRBJ2-7, with D perhaps being TRBD1 or TRBD2 (5 bases each). Germline V CDR1 and CDR2: KGHSH, LQKENI. The CDR3 extends over 15 amino acids. The germline V and J ends were trimmed by 3 bases and 0 bases, with 12 bases remaining between them. CDR3 bases: TGTGCCAGCTCACCGAGTCCCGGGGCCTCCTACGAGCAGTACTTC. Amino acids: CASSPSPGASYEQYF.

The CDR3 coding sequence is TGCGCCAGCAGCTTGGCCACGGTTAATTCACCCCTCCACTTT. The encoded protein is CASSLATVNSPLHF. The rearrangement links TRBV5-1 to TRBJ1-6; D not certain. V lost 0 bases, J lost 6 bases, and 7 bases lay in between. Germline CDR1 is SGHRS and CDR2 is YFSETQ. The CDR3 spans 14 residues.